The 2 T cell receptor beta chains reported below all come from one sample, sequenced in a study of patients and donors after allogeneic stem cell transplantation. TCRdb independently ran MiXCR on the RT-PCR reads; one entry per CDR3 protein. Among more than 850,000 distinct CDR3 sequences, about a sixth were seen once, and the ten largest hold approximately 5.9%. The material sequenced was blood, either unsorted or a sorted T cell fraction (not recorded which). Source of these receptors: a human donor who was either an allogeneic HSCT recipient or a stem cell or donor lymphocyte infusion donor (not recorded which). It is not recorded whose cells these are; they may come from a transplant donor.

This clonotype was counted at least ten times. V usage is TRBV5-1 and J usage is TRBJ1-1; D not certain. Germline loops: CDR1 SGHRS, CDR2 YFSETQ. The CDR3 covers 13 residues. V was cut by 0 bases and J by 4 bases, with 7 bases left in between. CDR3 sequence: CASSLEGVTEAFF. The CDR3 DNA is TGCGCCAGCAGCTTGGAGGGTGTCACTGAAGCTTTCTTT.

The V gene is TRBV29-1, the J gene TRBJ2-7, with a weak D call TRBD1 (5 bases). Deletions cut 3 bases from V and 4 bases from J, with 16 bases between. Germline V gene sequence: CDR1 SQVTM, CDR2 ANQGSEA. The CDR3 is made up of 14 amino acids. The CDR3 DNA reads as TGCAGCGTTGACGGGCCAGGGCTAGGGTACGAGCAGTACTTC. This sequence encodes CSVDGPGLGYEQYF.